These 15 T cell receptor beta chains originate from one sample sequenced in a study of T-cell reconstitution after alpha-beta-depleted transplantation in children. A library of TCRbeta sequences, prepared with unique molecular identifiers, was generated. TCRdb reprocessed the PCR reads via MiXCR and lists one record per CDR3 protein. The sample lists 45,000 to 70,000 distinct CDR3 sequences, 40% to 45% occurring once. Here the sequenced sample was PBMCs, mostly from graft donor cells, taken 360 days after TCRalphabeta/CD19-depleted stem cell transplant. The receptors were sampled from a male patient aged 10 to 17 who had a stem cell transplant for acute lymphoblastic leukemia, so the T cells may come from the graft donor.

This clonotype has more than one count but fewer than ten. The gene calls are TRBV18 and TRBJ2-7; 12 bases map to TRBD1. V dropped 3 bases and J dropped 0; count of bases not matched to a gene: 0. This CDR3 region has 15 residues. Germline values: CDR1 KGHSH, CDR2 LQKENI. The CDR3, as DNA: TGTGCCAGCTCACCGGGACAGGGGGCCTCCTACGAGCAGTACTTC. It codes for CASSPGQGASYEQYF.

CDR3 nucleotides: TGCGCCAGCAGTAGGCGGGGGGTCGACAATGAGCAGTTCTTC. Protein product: CASSRRGVDNEQFF. The gene calls are TRBV5-1 and TRBJ2-1; 8 bases agree with TRBD2. V lost 5 bases to trimming and J lost 5 bases; unmatched junction nucleotides: 6. CDR3 size: 14 residues. Germline V gene lookup returns CDR1 SGHRS and CDR2 YFSETQ. Combining the CDR3 with reference TRBV5-1 and TRBJ2-1 gives the whole variable domain KAGVTQTPRYLIKTRGQQVTLSCSPISGHRSVSWYQQTPGQGLQFLFEYFSETQRNKGNFPGRFSGRQFSNSRSEMNVSTLELGDSALYLCASSRRGVDNEQFFGPGTRLTVL.

This rearrangement joins TRBV4-1 to TRBJ2-3; either TRBD1 or TRBD2 may fit D (5 bases each). CDR1 is MGHRA, CDR2 YSYEKL, per germline. V lost 1 base and J lost 3, with 17 bases in between. The CDR3 runs to 17 residues. CDR3 amino acids: CASSQGYSGTFTDTQYF. The CDR3 region has the DNA TGCGCCAGCAGCCAAGGTTACTCCGGGACCTTTACAGATACGCAGTATTTT.

The chain couples TRBV24-1 to TRBJ2-7; D not resolved. The germline V gene has CDR1 KGHDR and CDR2 SFDVKD. Trimming stripped 3 bases from V and 1 base from J, with 3 bases between. The CDR3 runs 12 residues. CDR3 loop: CATSDVSYEQYF. CDR3 nucleotides: TGTGCCACCAGTGATGTATCCTACGAGCAGTACTTC.

This chain connects TRBV20-1 to TRBJ1-1; a possible D gene is TRBD1 (5 bases). Germline CDR1 is DFQATT and CDR2 is SNEGSKA (reference sequence). Between the trimmed V and J ends, which lost 8 bases and 8 bases, there was a span of 18 bases. The CDR3 runs 12 residues. The CDR3 bases are TGCAGTTACACCCGATCGGGACCCGAAGCTTTCTTT. It codes for CSYTRSGPEAFF.

The rearrangement joins TRBV7-9 to TRBJ2-2; no clear D gene. The CDR3 is 13 residues long. Trimming cost V 6 bases and J 2 bases, with 7 bases left between them. The germline V gene has CDR1 SEHNR and CDR2 FQNEAQ (reference sequence). The CDR3 loop is CASRRANTGELFF. DNA of the CDR3: TGTGCCAGCAGGCGTGCCAACACCGGGGAGCTGTTTTTT.

This clonotype was counted a few times. The chain is built from TRBV7-9 and TRBJ1-2; no reliable D call. The ends were cut back, 5 bases at V and 1 base at J, with 11 bases in the middle. CDR1 is SEHNR, CDR2 FQNEAQ, per germline (reference sequence). There are 14 residues in the CDR3. CDR3 sequence reads: CASSTMGVNYGYTF. As DNA, the CDR3 is TGTGCCAGCAGCACGATGGGAGTTAACTATGGCTACACCTTC.

The chain links TRBV7-8 to TRBJ2-7; a possible D gene is TRBD2 (6 bases). Germline CDR1 SGHVS, CDR2 FQNEAQ. The CDR3 is 15 residues long. V was trimmed by 3 bases and J by 5 bases, leaving 17 bases between them. The CDR3 protein is CASSFWASEENEQYF. CDR3 DNA: TGTGCCAGCAGCTTTTGGGCTAGCGAAGAAAACGAGCAGTACTTC.

This clonotype was recorded once. The J gene is TRBJ2-1, the V gene TRBV28, with 11 bases that match TRBD2. V was pared by 6 bases and J by 7 bases, with 11 bases of the junction left unmatched. The CDR3 consists of 16 residues. Germline V lookup: CDR1 MDHEN, CDR2 SYDVKM. CDR3 amino acids: CASSTTSGSSGNEQFF. CDR3 in DNA: TGTGCCAGCAGCACTACTAGCGGGAGTTCCGGTAATGAGCAGTTCTTC.

The rearrangement uses TRBV27 and TRBJ2-1, with 13 bases matching TRBD2. The CDR3 runs 15 residues. Germline trimming cut 5 bases from V and 7 bases from J; bases unmatched to any gene: 5. Germline V gene data show CDR1 as MNHEY and CDR2 as SMNVEV (reference sequence). In nucleotides, the CDR3 is TGTGCCAGCAGTCCCCAGACTAGCGGGGGGAATGAGCAGTTCTTC. Protein sequence: CASSPQTSGGNEQFF.

J is TRBJ2-3 and V is TRBV7-9; the D gene is possibly TRBD2 (6 bases). The CDR3 is 15 amino acids. The germline V and J ends were trimmed by 3 bases and 3 bases, with 13 bases remaining between them. Germline V gene lookup returns CDR1 SEHNR and CDR2 FQNEAQ (reference sequence). CDR3 sequence: CASSFQAGGTDTQYF. CDR3 nucleotides: TGTGCCAGCAGCTTTCAAGCTGGGGGGACAGATACGCAGTATTTT.

V usage is TRBV28 and J usage is TRBJ2-5; D not certain. CDR3 length: 15 residues. The germline V gene has CDR1 MDHEN and CDR2 SYDVKM. Between the trimmed V and J ends, which lost 6 bases and 1 base, there was a span of 15 bases. The CDR3 reads CASSRVRVSQETQYF. The CDR3 DNA follows: TGTGCCAGCAGCCGGGTTAGGGTCAGCCAAGAGACCCAGTACTTC.

This clonotype was seen only a few times. The chain employs TRBV19 and TRBJ2-1; D could derive from TRBD1 or TRBD2 (5 bases each). This CDR3 comprises 13 residues. CDR1 is LNHDA, CDR2 SQIVND, per germline (reference sequence). V shed 4 bases and J shed 9 bases, with 13 bases lying between them. The CDR3, as DNA: TGTGCCAGTAGTAGAACGGGGACCGGTGAGCAGTTCTTC. Translating it yields CASSRTGTGEQFF.

The V and J genes are TRBV6-2 or TRBV6-3 and TRBJ2-5, with D maybe TRBD1 (6 bases). The V gene's germline CDR1 is MNHEY and CDR2 SVGEGT. This CDR3 has 17 amino acids. V lost 0 bases to trimming and J lost 1 base, with 15 bases between them. The CDR3, as DNA: TGTGCCAGCAGTTACTCGACGGCAAAAGGGGGCCAAGAGACCCAGTACTTC. Residues: CASSYSTAKGGQETQYF.

The rearrangement joins TRBV6-5 to TRBJ2-1; 8 bases align to TRBD2. The CDR3 has 12 amino acids. J was trimmed by 9 bases and V by 6 bases; bases with no gene match: 4. Germline CDR1 and CDR2: MNHEY and SVGAGI. CDR3 amino acids: CASRYAGGEQFF. The CDR3 DNA reads TGTGCCAGCAGGTACGCGGGAGGTGAGCAGTTCTTC.